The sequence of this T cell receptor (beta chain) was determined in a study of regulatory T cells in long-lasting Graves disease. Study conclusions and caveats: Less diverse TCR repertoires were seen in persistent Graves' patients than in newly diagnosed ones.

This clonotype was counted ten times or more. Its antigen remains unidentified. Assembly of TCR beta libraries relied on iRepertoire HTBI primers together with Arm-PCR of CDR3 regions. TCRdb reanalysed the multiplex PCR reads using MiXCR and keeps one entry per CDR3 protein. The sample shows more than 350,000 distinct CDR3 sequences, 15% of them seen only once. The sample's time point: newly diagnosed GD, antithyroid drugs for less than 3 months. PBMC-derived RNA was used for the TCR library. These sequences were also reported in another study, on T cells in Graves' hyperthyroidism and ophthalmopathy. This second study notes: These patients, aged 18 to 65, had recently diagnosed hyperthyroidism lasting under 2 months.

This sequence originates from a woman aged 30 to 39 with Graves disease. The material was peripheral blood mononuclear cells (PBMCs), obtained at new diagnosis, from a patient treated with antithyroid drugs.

CDR3 coding DNA: TGTGCCAGCAGTTCGAGCGGGAGGGGCCCCTACGAGCAGTACTTC. Protein sequence: CASSSSGRGPYEQYF. This chain connects TRBV6-5 to TRBJ2-7; 10 bases are shared with TRBD2. V shed 4 bases and J 2 bases; nucleotides not matched to a gene: 5. This CDR3 is built from 15 residues. Germline lookup yields CDR1 MNHEY and CDR2 SVGAGI.